A single sample is the source of the 25 T cell receptor beta chains below, sequenced in a study of patients and donors after allogeneic stem cell transplantation. One entry per CDR3 protein results from TCRdb running MiXCR on the RT-PCR reads. The sample includes approximately 220,000 distinct CDR3 sequences, over 30% of them seen just once. Sequencing used blood, either unsorted or a sorted T cell fraction (not recorded which). These TCRs come from a human donor who was either an allogeneic HSCT recipient or a stem cell or donor lymphocyte infusion donor (not recorded which). It is not recorded whose cells these are; they may come from a transplant donor.

This chain links TRBV7-2 with TRBJ1-1, with D uncertain. Germline CDR1 is SGHTA and CDR2 is FQGNSA. Trimming shortened V by 1 base and J by 1 base, and 10 bases separated the two germline ends. The CDR3 sequence is 15 residues long. This CDR3 reads CASSLGMRANTEAFF. The DNA for the CDR3 is TGTGCCAGCAGCTTAGGGATGAGGGCGAACACTGAAGCTTTCTTT.

The chain is built from TRBV5-1 and TRBJ2-5; D tentatively reads TRBD1 or TRBD2 (5 bases each). The CDR3 is made up of 16 amino acids. Germline CDR1 reads SGHRS; CDR2 reads YFSETQ. The V end was cut by 0 bases, the J end by 0 bases, with 12 bases between. For the CDR3, the DNA is TGCGCCAGCAGCTTGGGGGCAGGGACCAACCAAGAGACCCAGTACTTC. This codes for CASSLGAGTNQETQYF.

V and J are TRBV6-5 and TRBJ1-5, with a tentative D call TRBD1 (6 bases). With 5 bases removed from V and 2 bases from J, the gap between germline ends came to 13 bases. This CDR3 has 15 amino acids. CDR1 is MNHEY and CDR2 is SVGAGI in the germline V gene. CDR3 residues: CASSRKGGGNQPQHF. CDR3 bases: TGTGCCAGCAGTCGAAAGGGGGGGGGCAATCAGCCCCAGCATTTT.

The chain joins TRBV9 to TRBJ2-7, with 7 nucleotides matching TRBD1. The CDR3 loop spans 14 amino acids. The germline gives CDR1 SGDLS, CDR2 YYNGEE. Trimming at V came to 4 bases and at J to 4 bases, leaving 8 bases not matched to a gene. The CDR3 DNA follows: TGTGCCAGCAGCTTCCAGGGGGTGTGTTACGAGCAGTACTTC. This sequence encodes CASSFQGVCYEQYF.

The chain combines TRBV2 with TRBJ2-2, with TRBD1 matching over 7 bases. Germline CDR1 and CDR2: SNHLY and FYNNEI. This CDR3 is built from 14 residues. V lost 6 bases to trimming and J lost 8 bases; unmatched junction nucleotides: 9. In nucleotides, the CDR3 is TGTGCCAGCAGATCAGACAGGGAGACAGGGGAGCTGTTTTTT. Translation gives CASRSDRETGELFF.

There are a few counts of this clonotype. The rearrangement uses TRBV20-1 and TRBJ1-1; D is unclear. V lost 1 base and J lost 0, with 9 bases in between. This CDR3 contains 14 residues. Germline V lookup: CDR1 DFQATT, CDR2 SNEGSKA (reference sequence). The CDR3 region has the DNA TGCAGTGCTAGAGTCCCTCCCTTGAACACTGAAGCTTTCTTT. It translates to CSARVPPLNTEAFF.

This chain uses TRBV29-1 with TRBJ2-1; D is unresolved. V lost 6 bases, J lost 4 bases, and 7 bases lay in between. This CDR3 contains 11 residues. Germline V CDR1 and CDR2: SQVTM, ANQGSEA. CDR3 bases: TGCAGCGTCGGTGCATACAATGAGCAGTTCTTC. Translated: CSVGAYNEQFF.

This chain uses TRBV12-3 or TRBV12-4 with TRBJ2-3, with D possibly being TRBD2 (6 bases). The CDR3 totals 15 residues. V was pared by 4 bases and J by 5 bases, with 16 bases between. DNA of the CDR3: TGTGCCAGCAGTTGGGACTCTCCGAGGGGAGATACGCAGTATTTT. The encoded protein is CASSWDSPRGDTQYF.

This clonotype was observed a few times. The chain carries TRBV20-1 and TRBJ1-1, with 7 bases aligning to TRBD1. Trimming took 2 bases from V and 2 from J; bases not matched to a gene: 14. Germline CDR1 DFQATT, CDR2 SNEGSKA (reference sequence). The CDR3 runs to 17 residues. The CDR3 DNA reads as TGCAGTGCTAGACCAGACAAAGGGACAGTTTATAACACTGAAGCTTTCTTT. It is translated as CSARPDKGTVYNTEAFF.

This clonotype appeared a single time. This sequence joins TRBV5-1 and TRBJ1-6; D may be TRBD1 (5 bases). From germline, CDR1 is SGHRS and CDR2 YFSETQ. Trimming pared 4 bases from V and 1 base from J, leaving 15 bases between. The length of the CDR3 is 17 residues. The CDR3 loop is CASSLAQGGSYNSPLHF. CDR3 nucleotide sequence: TGCGCCAGCAGCCTAGCCCAGGGTGGGTCCTATAATTCACCCCTCCACTTT.

The chain employs TRBV5-1 and TRBJ1-2; TRBD1 matches at 8 bases. V lost 0 bases, J lost 7 bases, and 2 bases stayed unmatched. The germline gives CDR1 SGHRS, CDR2 YFSETQ. This CDR3 is built from 13 residues. The CDR3 reads CASSLEQGGGYTF. CDR3 nucleotide sequence: TGCGCCAGCAGCTTGGAACAGGGGGGTGGCTACACCTTC. The full variable domain, its missing parts supplied by reference TRBV5-1 and TRBJ1-2, is KAGVTQTPRYLIKTRGQQVTLSCSPISGHRSVSWYQQTPGQGLQFLFEYFSETQRNKGNFPGRFSGRQFSNSRSEMNVSTLELGDSALYLCASSLEQGGGYTFGSGTRLTVV.

This clonotype was picked up a small number of times. V is TRBV12-3 or TRBV12-4 and J is TRBJ1-4, with D hard to call. The CDR3 extends over 14 amino acids. Trimming pared 1 base from V and 4 bases from J, leaving 7 bases between. CDR3 sequence: CASSLGVFNEKLFF. The CDR3 nucleotides are TGTGCCAGCAGTTTAGGAGTATTTAATGAAAAACTGTTTTTT.

The V gene is TRBV7-9, the J gene TRBJ2-5, with 7 bases fitting TRBD1. V lost 3 bases, J lost 4 bases, and 8 bases stayed unmatched. Germline CDR1 is SEHNR and CDR2 is FQNEAQ (reference sequence). This CDR3 comprises 15 residues. CDR3 region: CASSFPLQGTETQYF. The CDR3 nucleotides are TGTGCCAGCAGCTTCCCCCTACAGGGGACAGAGACCCAGTACTTC.

This clonotype turned up a few times. The chain uses TRBV29-1 and TRBJ2-3, with D perhaps matching TRBD1 (5 bases). The CDR3 loop spans 14 amino acids. V shed 5 bases and J shed 1 base, with 13 bases lying between them. In germline, CDR1 is SQVTM, CDR2 ANQGSEA. DNA for the CDR3: TGCAGCGTTAAAGCAGGGCTAGGCACAGATACGCAGTATTTT. Translating it yields CSVKAGLGTDTQYF.

V and J are TRBV4-1 and TRBJ2-7; D might be TRBD1 (6 bases). Germline V gene lookup returns CDR1 MGHRA and CDR2 YSYEKL. V lost 3 bases and J 6 bases, leaving 15 bases between the germline ends. This CDR3 has 14 amino acids. The CDR3 here is CASSQRWQGFEQYF. CDR3 nucleotides: TGCGCCAGCAGCCAGAGGTGGCAGGGGTTCGAGCAGTACTTC.

In this sample, this clonotype turned up many times. J is TRBJ1-2 and V is TRBV30; possible D gene TRBD1, 6 bases. V lost 7 bases and J lost 4, with 19 bases in between. In germline, CDR1 is GTSNPN, CDR2 SVGIG (reference sequence). CDR3 size: 14 residues. The CDR3: CASPMTGSFYGYTF. DNA for the CDR3: TGTGCCTCCCCGATGACAGGAAGCTTCTATGGCTACACCTTC.

The chain couples TRBV12-3 or TRBV12-4 to TRBJ2-5; D assignment may be TRBD1 or TRBD2 (5 bases each). The CDR3 contains 15 residues. V was clipped by 2 bases and J by 2 bases, with 12 bases between them. The CDR3 region has the DNA TGTGCCAGCAGTTTAAACCGGGGCCCTCAAGAGACCCAGTACTTC. This gives the protein CASSLNRGPQETQYF.

This clonotype was seen only once. The chain links TRBV2 to TRBJ1-5, with a possible D match to TRBD1 (5 bases). The CDR3 consists of 15 residues. The V end was cut by 2 bases, the J end by 0 bases, with 8 bases between. The germline gives CDR1 SNHLY, CDR2 FYNNEI. CDR3 protein: CASSETGYSNQPQHF. In DNA form, the CDR3 reads TGTGCCAGCAGTGAAACAGGTTATAGCAATCAGCCCCAGCATTTT.

This sequence joins TRBV5-1 and TRBJ1-5; the D is unclear. CDR1 is SGHRS, CDR2 YFSETQ, per germline. Trimming took off 0 bases at V and 7 bases at J, with 14 bases between the two ends. The CDR3 sequence is 15 residues long. The CDR3 here is CASSLDAGLRQPQHF. CDR3 sequence (DNA): TGCGCCAGCAGCTTGGATGCTGGGCTACGGCAGCCCCAGCATTTT.

There are a few counts of this clonotype. The genes are TRBV20-1 and TRBJ1-6; D unresolved. Trimming took 0 bases from V and 6 from J, leaving 9 bases between them. From germline, CDR1 is DFQATT and CDR2 SNEGSKA (reference sequence). The CDR3 is 14 amino acids. This chain's CDR3 is CSARDEEVNSPLHF. The CDR3 DNA sequence: TGCAGTGCTAGAGATGAGGAGGTTAATTCACCCCTCCACTTT.

CDR3 amino acids: CASSRPDRRYNEQFF. The CDR3 DNA sequence: TGTGCCAGCAGCCGCCCGGACAGGAGATACAATGAGCAGTTCTTC. This chain connects TRBV7-9 to TRBJ2-1, with 7 nucleotides matching TRBD1. The CDR3 sequence is 15 residues long. V shed 5 bases and J 4 bases; nucleotides not matched to a gene: 8. Germline V gene data show CDR1 as SEHNR and CDR2 as FQNEAQ (reference sequence).

This clonotype has just one count. V usage is TRBV2 and J usage is TRBJ1-1; no definite D call. V was pared by 8 bases and J by 6 bases, with 10 bases between. This CDR3 has 11 residues. CDR1 and CDR2 from the germline V gene are SNHLY and FYNNEI. The CDR3: CASLRRAEAFF. The CDR3 coding sequence is TGTGCCAGCCTACGTCGGGCTGAAGCTTTCTTT.

This clonotype has just a few counts. The V and J genes are TRBV20-1 and TRBJ1-1, with D unresolved. CDR1 and CDR2 (germline): DFQATT, SNEGSKA (reference sequence). CDR3 length: 12 residues. V was clipped by 1 base and J by 5 bases, with 8 bases between them. CDR3 amino acids: CSARGEGTEAFF. The CDR3, as DNA: TGCAGTGCTAGAGGTGAGGGAACTGAAGCTTTCTTT.

V is TRBV29-1 and J is TRBJ2-1; the D is unclear. This CDR3 has 10 residues. CDR1 is SQVTM, CDR2 ANQGSEA, per germline. V gave up 1 base and J gave up 12 bases, with 7 bases separating them. CDR3 nucleotides: TGCAGCGTTGAAGGGGTTCCGCAGTTCTTC. Protein product: CSVEGVPQFF.

The chain recombines TRBV10-3 with TRBJ1-6; TRBD1 matches at 7 bases. In germline, CDR1 is ENHRY, CDR2 SYGVKD. The CDR3 loop spans 13 amino acids. The ends lost 4 bases at V and 6 bases at J; junction bases unmatched: 0. The CDR3 DNA reads as TGTGCCATCAGTGGGGACAGTAATTCACCCCTCCACTTT. This sequence encodes CAISGDSNSPLHF.